The 2 T cell receptor beta chains reported below all come from one sample, sequenced in a study of cytomegalovirus exposure and HLA in healthy donors. The PCR made use of 60 Vbeta and 13 Jbeta primers. Sequencing was performed with immunoSEQ multiplex PCR; in TCRdb, only in-frame clones are kept and a portion is missing. The data contain about 190,000 clones, less than 85% of them singletons. Material: PBMCs. The receptor source for this set is a man aged 25-40 years in good health and CMV-seropositive.

The chain joins TRBV7-6 to TRBJ1-6, with 8 bases matching TRBD1. V gave up 5 bases and J gave up 2 bases; unmatched junction bases: 2. Germline CDR1 reads SGHVS; CDR2 reads FNYEAQ. This CDR3 is built from 15 residues. CDR3 region: CASSMTGAYNSPLHF. The CDR3 coding sequence is TGTGCCAGCAGCATGACAGGGGCCTATAATTCACCCCTCCACTTT. The full variable domain, completed using reference TRBV7-6 and TRBJ1-6, is GAGVSQSPRYKVTKRGQDVALRCDPISGHVSLYWYRQALGQGPEFLTYFNYEAQQDKSGLPNDRFSAERPEGSISTLTIQRTEQRDSAMYRCASSMTGAYNSPLHFGNGTRLTVT.

The V gene is TRBV6-1, the J gene TRBJ2-5; 8 bases are shared with TRBD1. Germline CDR1 reads MNHNS; CDR2 reads SASEGT. Trimming at V came to 9 bases and at J to 6 bases, leaving 12 bases not matched to a gene. CDR3 length equals 14 residues. CDR3 bases: TGTGCCAGTAGAGCGACAGGGGCTTTGAAGACCCAGTACTTC. Translation gives CASRATGALKTQYF.